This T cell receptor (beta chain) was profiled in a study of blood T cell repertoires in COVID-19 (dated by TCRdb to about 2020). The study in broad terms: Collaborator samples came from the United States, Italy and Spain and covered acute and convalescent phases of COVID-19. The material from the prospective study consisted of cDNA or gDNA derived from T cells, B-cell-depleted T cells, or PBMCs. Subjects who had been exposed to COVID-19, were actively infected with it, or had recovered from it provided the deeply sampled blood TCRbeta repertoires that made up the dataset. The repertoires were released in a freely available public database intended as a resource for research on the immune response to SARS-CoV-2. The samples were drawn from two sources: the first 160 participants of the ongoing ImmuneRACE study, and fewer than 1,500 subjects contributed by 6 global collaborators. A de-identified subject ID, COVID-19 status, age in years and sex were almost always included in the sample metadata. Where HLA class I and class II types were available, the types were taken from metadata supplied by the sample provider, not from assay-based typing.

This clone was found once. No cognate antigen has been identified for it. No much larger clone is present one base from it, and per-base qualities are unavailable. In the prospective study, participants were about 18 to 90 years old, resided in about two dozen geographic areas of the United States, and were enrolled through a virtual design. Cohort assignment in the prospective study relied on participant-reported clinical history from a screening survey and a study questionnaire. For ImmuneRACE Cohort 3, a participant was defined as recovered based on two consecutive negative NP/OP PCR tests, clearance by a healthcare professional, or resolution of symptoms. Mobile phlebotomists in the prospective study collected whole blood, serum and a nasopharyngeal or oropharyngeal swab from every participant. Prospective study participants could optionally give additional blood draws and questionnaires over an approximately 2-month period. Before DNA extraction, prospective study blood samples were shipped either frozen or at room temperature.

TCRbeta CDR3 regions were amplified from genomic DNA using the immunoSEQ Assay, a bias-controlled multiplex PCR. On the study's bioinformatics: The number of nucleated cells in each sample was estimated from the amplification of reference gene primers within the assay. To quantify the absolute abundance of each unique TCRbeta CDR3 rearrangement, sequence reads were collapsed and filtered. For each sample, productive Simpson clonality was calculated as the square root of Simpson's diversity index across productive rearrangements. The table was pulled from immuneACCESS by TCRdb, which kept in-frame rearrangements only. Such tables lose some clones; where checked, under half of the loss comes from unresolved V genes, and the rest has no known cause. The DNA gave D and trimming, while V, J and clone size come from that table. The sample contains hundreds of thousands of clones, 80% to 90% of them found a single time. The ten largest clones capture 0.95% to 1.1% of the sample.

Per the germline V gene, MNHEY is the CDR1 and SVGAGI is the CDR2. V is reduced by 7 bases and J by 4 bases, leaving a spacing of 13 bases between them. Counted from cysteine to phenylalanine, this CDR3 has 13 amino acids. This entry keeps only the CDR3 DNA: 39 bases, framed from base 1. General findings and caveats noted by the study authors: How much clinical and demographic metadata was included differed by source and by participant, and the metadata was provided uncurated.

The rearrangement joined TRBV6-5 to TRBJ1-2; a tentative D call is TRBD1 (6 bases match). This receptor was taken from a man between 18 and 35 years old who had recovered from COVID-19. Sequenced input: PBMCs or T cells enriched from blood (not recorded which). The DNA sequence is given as TGTGCCAGCACCCCGACAGGATCCTATGGCTACACCTTC. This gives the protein CASTPTGSYGYTF.